This T cell receptor (beta chain) was recorded in a study of cytomegalovirus exposure and HLA in healthy donors. Study results and caveats: In a later analysis, parvovirus B19, influenza, CMV and Epstein-Barr virus appeared linked to several top co-occurrence clusters. Among the CMV-associated chains, three were confirmed in vitro as specific for CMV antigens.

This PCR relied on a set of 60 Vbeta primers and 13 Jbeta primers. Repertoires were generated with immunoSEQ multiplex PCR, while TCRdb's copy carries only in-frame clones and drops some. Here the sample spans about 140,000 clones, 80% to 85% being singletons. A single count supports this clone. Its cognate antigen is unknown. CDR1 is SQVTM and CDR2 is ANQGSEA in the germline V gene. J was trimmed by 0 bases and V by 5 bases; bases with no gene match: 5. CDR3 length: 14 amino acids. The source of this sequence is a female donor in good health and CMV-seronegative. The chain employs TRBV29-1 and TRBJ2-3; 7 bases fit TRBD2. What was sequenced was PBMCs. The CDR3, as DNA: TGCAGCGTTAAGCGACTAGCTAGCACAGATACGCAGTATTTT. It is translated as CSVKRLASTDTQYF.